The 12 T cell receptor beta chains below were found in one sample sequenced in a study of blood T cell repertoires in COVID-19. Measured with immunoSEQ multiplex PCR; TCRdb has only the in-frame clones, and not every one. The table includes 250,000 to 300,000 clones, around 86% detected once. Sequencing was carried out using peripheral blood. The receptors were sampled from a man aged 50 to 60 with acute or convalescent COVID-19.

This clone was recorded once. The V gene is TRBV19, the J gene TRBJ1-1; 7 bases fit TRBD1. The V and J ends lost 6 bases and 0 bases, in that order; junction bases with no gene match: 4. Germline V gene sequence: CDR1 LNHDA, CDR2 SQIVND (reference sequence). The CDR3 length is 14 residues. DNA of the CDR3: TGTGCCAGTAGGCCGACAGGGATGAACACTGAAGCTTTCTTT. This translates into CASRPTGMNTEAFF.

The rearrangement uses TRBV4-1 and TRBJ2-1; 12 bases agree with TRBD1. The CDR3 covers 21 residues. Germline CDR1 MGHRA, CDR2 YSYEKL. The V gene end was trimmed by 0 bases and the J gene end by 4 bases; junction bases not matched to a gene: 16. CDR3 coding DNA: TGCGCCAGCAGCCAAGATCCCATCCGGGACAGGGGGCTAAGAGGATACAATGAGCAGTTCTTC. Protein: CASSQDPIRDRGLRGYNEQFF.

This sequence joins TRBV6-5 and TRBJ1-2; D gene unclear. V lost 2 bases to trimming and J lost 5 bases, with 9 bases between them. The germline V gene encodes CDR1 MNHEY and CDR2 SVGAGI. The CDR3 is 13 residues long. The CDR3 loop is CASSYLGEYGYTF. The CDR3 nucleotides are TGTGCCAGCAGTTACCTGGGAGAATATGGCTACACCTTC.

The J gene is TRBJ2-3, the V gene TRBV5-4, with 10 bases aligning to TRBD2. With 4 bases clipped from V and 0 bases from J, the junction kept 5 bases outside the gene matches. There are 16 residues in the CDR3. Germline V gene data show CDR1 as SGHNT and CDR2 as YYREEE (reference sequence). Here the CDR3 reads CASSLKRGGSTDTQYF. CDR3 nucleotide sequence: TGTGCCAGCAGCCTTAAGCGGGGGGGTAGCACAGATACGCAGTATTTT.

The chain recombines TRBV3-1 (or the pseudogene TRBV3-2) with TRBJ1-2; perhaps TRBD1 as D (6 bases). This CDR3 contains 17 residues. Germline CDR1 and CDR2: LGHDT and YNNKEL (reference sequence). Trimming cost V 4 bases and J 0 bases, with 18 bases left between them. CDR3 DNA sequence: TGTGCCAGCAGCCTATCGGCACAGGGCGGAACTAACTATGGCTACACCTTC. Protein product: CASSLSAQGGTNYGYTF.

The chain is built from TRBV7-2 and TRBJ1-2, with 8 bases identical to TRBD1. Unmatched junction bases numbered 20, after V lost 6 bases and J lost 2 bases. CDR1 and CDR2 from the germline V gene are SGHTA and FQGNSA. This CDR3 has 19 residues. CDR3 residues: CASSAMVGYGRQGNYGYTF. In DNA, the CDR3 is TGTGCCAGCAGTGCAATGGTGGGATACGGGCGACAGGGGAACTATGGCTACACCTTC.

V usage is TRBV6-1 and J usage is TRBJ1-1; TRBD1 matches 10 bases. The CDR3 totals 15 residues. The ends lost 2 bases at V and 4 bases at J; junction bases unmatched: 4. CDR1 is MNHNS and CDR2 is SASEGT in the germline V gene. DNA of the CDR3: TGTGCCAGCAGTGAATTTAGGACAGGGGGCACTGAAGCTTTCTTT. Translated, it gives CASSEFRTGGTEAFF.

This chain uses TRBV18 with TRBJ1-1, with TRBD1 as a possible D gene (6 bases). The germline V gene encodes CDR1 KGHSH and CDR2 LQKENI. This CDR3 spans 13 amino acids. V was shortened by 5 bases and J by 5 bases, with 12 bases between the two germline ends. CDR3 bases: TGTGCCAGCTCAAAACAGGGTTGGACTGAAGCTTTCTTT. Translation gives CASSKQGWTEAFF. Variable domain in full (rest from reference TRBV18 and TRBJ1-1): NAGVMQNPRHLVRRRGQEARLRCSPMKGHSHVYWYRQLPEEGLKFMVYLQKENIIDESGMPKERFSAEFPKEGPSILRIQQVVRGDSAAYFCASSKQGWTEAFFGQGTRLTVV.

The genes are TRBV25-1 and TRBJ2-1; a possible D gene is TRBD2 (5 bases). Germline loops: CDR1 MGHDK, CDR2 SYGVNS. With 9 bases removed from V and 4 bases from J, the gap between germline ends came to 16 bases. The CDR3 has 14 residues. CDR3 DNA: TGTGCCAGTACCGTACCGGGAAAATACAATGAGCAGTTCTTC. It codes for CASTVPGKYNEQFF. The whole variable domain, remainder taken from reference TRBV25-1 and TRBJ2-1, is EADIYQTPRYLVIGTGKKITLECSQTMGHDKMYWYQQDPGMELHLIHYSYGVNSTEKGDLSSESTVSRIRTEHFPLTLESARPSHTSQYLCASTVPGKYNEQFFGPGTRLTVL.

The chain carries TRBV18 and TRBJ2-7; 7 bases line up with TRBD2. This CDR3 is 14 amino acids long. Germline V gives CDR1 KGHSH, CDR2 LQKENI. V gave up 3 bases and J gave up 4 bases; unmatched junction bases: 6. The CDR3 spells CASSPPWGGYEQYF. The CDR3 nucleotides are TGTGCCAGCTCACCGCCCTGGGGGGGTTACGAGCAGTACTTC.

The table lists this clone with a count of one. The chain carries TRBV27 and TRBJ1-1; possibly TRBD1 for D (5 bases). V was clipped by 4 bases and J by 3 bases, with 12 bases between them. This CDR3 has 14 amino acids. The germline V gene has CDR1 MNHEY and CDR2 SMNVEV (reference sequence). CDR3 sequence (DNA): TGTGCCAGCAGTTCCAGGGAGGTTGACACTGAAGCTTTCTTT. It specifies CASSSREVDTEAFF.

The rearrangement uses TRBV7-9 and TRBJ1-1; 9 bases are a match to TRBD1. The CDR3 sequence is 15 residues long. Germline CDR1 and CDR2: SEHNR and FQNEAQ (reference sequence). With V trimmed by 5 bases and J by 3 bases, 7 bases remained unmatched. The CDR3 DNA reads as TGTGCCAGCAGCCACGGGACAGGGCGGGACACTGAAGCTTTCTTT. This translates into CASSHGTGRDTEAFF. Variable domain in full (rest from reference TRBV7-9 and TRBJ1-1): DTGVSQNPRHKITKRGQNVTFRCDPISEHNRLYWYRQTLGQGPEFLTYFQNEAQLEKSRLLSDRFSAERPKGSFSTLEIQRTEQGDSAMYLCASSHGTGRDTEAFFGQGTRLTVV.